This T cell receptor beta chain stems from a study of cytomegalovirus exposure and HLA in healthy donors. This clone was recorded a few times. Produced via immunoSEQ multiplex PCR; TCRdb's table is partial and in-frame only. The table shows 90,000 to 150,000 clones, with over 65% occurring only once. The CDR3 runs 14 residues. The germline gives CDR1 SGHTA, CDR2 FQGNSA. Losses at the gene ends were 4 bases for V and 4 bases for J; bases not matched to a gene: 4. The receptor was isolated from a woman aged 25-40 years in good health and CMV-seronegative. Input material: PBMCs. The V gene is TRBV7-2, the J gene TRBJ2-7; the match to TRBD2 covers 10 bases. The CDR3 coding sequence is TGTGCCAGCAGCTATCGACTAGCGGGTTACGAGCAGTACTTC. Amino acids: CASSYRLAGYEQYF.